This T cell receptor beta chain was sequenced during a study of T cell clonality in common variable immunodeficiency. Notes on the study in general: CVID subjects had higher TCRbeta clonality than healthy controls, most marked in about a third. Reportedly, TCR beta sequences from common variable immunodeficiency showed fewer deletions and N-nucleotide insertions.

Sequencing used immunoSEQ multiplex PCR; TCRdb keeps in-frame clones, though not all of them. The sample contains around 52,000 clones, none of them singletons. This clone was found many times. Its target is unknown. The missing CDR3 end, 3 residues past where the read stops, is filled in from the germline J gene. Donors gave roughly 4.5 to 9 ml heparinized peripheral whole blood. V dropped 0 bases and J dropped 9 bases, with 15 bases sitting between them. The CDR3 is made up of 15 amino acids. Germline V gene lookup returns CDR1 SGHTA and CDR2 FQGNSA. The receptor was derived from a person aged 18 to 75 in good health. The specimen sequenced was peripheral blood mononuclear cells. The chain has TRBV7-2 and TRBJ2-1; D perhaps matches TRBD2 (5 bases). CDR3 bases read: TGTGCCAGCAGCTTAGCGAAACCCGGCGGAGGTGAG. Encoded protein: CASSLAKPGGGE. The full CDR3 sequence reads CASSLAKPGGGEQFF.